This TCR beta chain was sequenced in a study of control samples from healthy donors and cancer patients (dated by TCRdb to 2018 to 2021). The junction shows trimming of 3 bases on V and 8 bases on J, and the gene matches do not reach 5 bases of it. The CDR3 has 15 amino acids, counting the end cysteine and phenylalanine. The DNA shown is the 45-base CDR3, in frame from base 1. The germline V gene encodes CDR1 SNHLY and CDR2 FYNNEI. Library generation was performed with the immunoSEQ multiplex PCR assay. This immuneACCESS table, as held by TCRdb, lists in-frame sequences with V and J called but not all clones. Of the missing ones, under half trace to an unresolved V gene in checked studies; the others have no known cause. Present in this sample are some 120,000 clones, about nine tenths of which were seen just once. 2% to 2.5% of the sample goes to the ten largest clones. Points on this clone: What antigen it recognizes has not been identified. Base quality data are lacking; no much larger clone is found one base away.

The receptor chain draws on TRBV2 and TRBJ2-3; 13 central bases correspond to TRBD2. Input material: blood. This sequence originates from a man younger than 35 in good health. The CDR3 corresponds to CASSDTSGREGTQYF. At the DNA level, the sequence is TGTGCCAGCAGTGATACTAGCGGGAGGGAAGGTACGCAGTATTTT.